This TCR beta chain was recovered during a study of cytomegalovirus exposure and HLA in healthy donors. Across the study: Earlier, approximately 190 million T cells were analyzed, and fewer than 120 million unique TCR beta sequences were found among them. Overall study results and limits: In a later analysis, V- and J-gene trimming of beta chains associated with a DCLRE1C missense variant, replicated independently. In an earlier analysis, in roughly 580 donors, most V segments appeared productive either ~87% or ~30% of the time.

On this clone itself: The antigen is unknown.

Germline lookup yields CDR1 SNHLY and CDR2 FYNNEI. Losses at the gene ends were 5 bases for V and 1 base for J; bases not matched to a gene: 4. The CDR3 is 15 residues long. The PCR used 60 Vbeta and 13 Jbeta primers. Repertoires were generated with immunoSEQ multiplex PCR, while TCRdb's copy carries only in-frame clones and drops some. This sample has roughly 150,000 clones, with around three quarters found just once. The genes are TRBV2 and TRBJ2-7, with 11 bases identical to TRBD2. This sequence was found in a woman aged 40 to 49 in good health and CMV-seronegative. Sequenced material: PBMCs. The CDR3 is CASSLTSGSSYEQYF. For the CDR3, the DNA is TGTGCCAGCAGTCTCACTAGCGGGAGTTCCTACGAGCAGTACTTC.